This is a list of T cell receptor beta chains from one sample in a study of cytomegalovirus exposure and HLA in healthy donors. Profiling relied on immunoSEQ multiplex PCR, and the TCRdb table lists in-frame clones only, not all of them. The profile covers about 130,000 clones, with roughly 70% appearing a single time and approximately 2% taken by the ten largest. The sequencing sample was made of PBMCs. The receptors were gathered from a woman aged 35 to 49 in good health and CMV-seropositive. Each CDR3 is given with its conserved first and last residue. The D gene is left open where the match is weak. Some rows have no size entry. The others give once, few or many, or a class for an expanded clone.

size: -
V: TRBV18
J: TRBJ2-1
D: TRBD2
CDR3: CASSPRGTSGSREQFF
DNA: TGTGCCAGCTCACCACGGGGGACTAGCGGGAGCCGTGAGCAGTTCTTC

size: few
V: TRBV5-4
J: TRBJ2-2
D: TRBD2
CDR3: CASSRAGGENTGELFF
DNA: TGTGCCAGCAGCCGGGCGGGGGGCGAGAACACCGGGGAGCTGTTTTTT

size: -
V: TRBV19
J: TRBJ1-3
D: TRBD1
CDR3: CASSPGTGYSGNTIYF
DNA: TGTGCCAGTAGTCCCGGGACAGGCTACTCTGGAAACACCATATATTTT

size: -
V: TRBV6-1
J: TRBJ1-1
D: TRBD1
CDR3: CASSESAGGANTEAFF
DNA: TGTGCCAGCAGTGAATCCGCAGGGGGCGCGAACACTGAAGCTTTCTTT

size: -
V: TRBV6-5
J: TRBJ1-2
D: -
CDR3: CASKKTGGNYGYTF
DNA: TGTGCCAGCAAGAAGACAGGCGGGAACTATGGCTACACCTTC

size: -
V: TRBV10-3
J: TRBJ1-1
D: TRBD1
CDR3: CAIRFGQGALTEAFF
DNA: TGTGCCATCAGATTCGGACAGGGGGCGCTCACTGAAGCTTTCTTT

size: -
V: TRBV11-2
J: TRBJ2-5
D: TRBD1
CDR3: CASSLSGTRQGALGTQYF
DNA: TGTGCCAGCAGCTTAAGTGGAACTCGACAGGGGGCTCTAGGGACCCAGTACTTC

size: -
V: TRBV10-3
J: TRBJ1-5
D: TRBD1
CDR3: CAISETGGDSNQPQHF
DNA: TGTGCCATCAGTGAGACAGGGGGTGATAGCAATCAGCCCCAGCATTTT

size: -
V: TRBV7-2
J: TRBJ2-7
D: -
CDR3: CASSPLPAVSYEQYF
DNA: TGTGCCAGCAGCCCCCTCCCAGCGGTATCCTACGAGCAGTACTTC

size: -
V: TRBV4-3
J: TRBJ2-1
D: TRBD2
CDR3: CASSHTGLAGGRSYNEQFF
DNA: TGCGCCAGCAGCCACACGGGACTAGCGGGAGGTCGCTCCTACAATGAGCAGTTCTTC

size: few
V: TRBV9
J: TRBJ1-2
D: TRBD1
CDR3: CASSGQGANYGYTF
DNA: TGTGCCAGCAGCGGCCAGGGGGCTAACTATGGCTACACCTTC

size: -
V: TRBV7-2
J: TRBJ2-3
D: TRBD2
CDR3: CASSLELAGAERTDTQYF
DNA: TGTGCCAGCAGCTTAGAACTAGCGGGGGCCGAACGCACAGATACGCAGTATTTT